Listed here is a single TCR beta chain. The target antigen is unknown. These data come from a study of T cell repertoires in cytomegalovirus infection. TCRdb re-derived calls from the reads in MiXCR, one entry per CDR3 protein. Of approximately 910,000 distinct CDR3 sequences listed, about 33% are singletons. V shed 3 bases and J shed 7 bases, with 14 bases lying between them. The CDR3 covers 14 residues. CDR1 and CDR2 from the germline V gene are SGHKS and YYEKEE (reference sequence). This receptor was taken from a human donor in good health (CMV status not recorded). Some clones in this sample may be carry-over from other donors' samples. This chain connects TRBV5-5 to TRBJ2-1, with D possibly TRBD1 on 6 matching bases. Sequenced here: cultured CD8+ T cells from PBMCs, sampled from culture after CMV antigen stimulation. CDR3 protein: CASSSSGTLNEQFF. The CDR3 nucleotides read TGTGCCAGCAGCTCATCCGGGACACTAAATGAGCAGTTCTTC.